The 9 T cell receptor beta chains below were found in one sample sequenced in a study of blood T cell repertoires in COVID-19. Profiling relied on immunoSEQ multiplex PCR, and the TCRdb table lists in-frame clones only, not all of them. This sample has 93,000 or so clones; roughly 87% occur once, and the top ten carry approximately 3.1%. Sequencing input: peripheral blood. The receptor source for this set is a man aged 50 to 59 in a cohort sampled during active COVID-19.

This clone was picked up one time. The rearrangement links TRBV9 to TRBJ2-1; 8 positions agree with TRBD2. Germline V CDR1 and CDR2: SGDLS, YYNGEE. The CDR3 is 15 amino acids. With V trimmed by 0 bases and J by 8 bases, 7 bases remained unmatched. The CDR3 nucleotides read TGTGCCAGCAGCGTAGGGCGGGGGGCGTGGGATGAGCAGTTCTTC. This codes for CASSVGRGAWDEQFF.

The rearrangement joins TRBV14 to TRBJ2-1, with 8 bases matching TRBD2. This CDR3 comprises 15 residues. V was pared by 4 bases and J by 7 bases, with 9 bases of the junction left unmatched. Per the germline V gene, CDR1 is SGHDN and CDR2 is FVKESK. In nucleotides, the CDR3 is TGTGCCAGCAGCCCACGGGGGGGCCAGGGAAATGAGCAGTTCTTC. Protein product: CASSPRGGQGNEQFF. Complete variable domain (other parts from reference TRBV14 and TRBJ2-1): EAGVTQFPSHSVIEKGQTVTLRCDPISGHDNLYWYRRVMGKEIKFLLHFVKESKQDESGMPNNRFLAERTGGTYSTLKVQPAELEDSGVYFCASSPRGGQGNEQFFGPGTRLTVL.

Only one count was recorded for this clone. The chain combines TRBV5-4 with TRBJ1-1, with D possibly being TRBD1 (6 bases). CDR1 and CDR2 from the germline V gene are SGHNT and YYREEE (reference sequence). V was pared by 0 bases and J by 1 base, with 13 bases between. The CDR3 has 16 residues. The CDR3 coding sequence is TGTGCCAGCAGCTTGGCCCCACCGGGACAGAACACTGAAGCTTTCTTT. It encodes CASSLAPPGQNTEAFF.

V gene TRBV29-1 combines with J gene TRBJ1-1, with 7 bases aligning to TRBD1. V gave up 7 bases and J gave up 5 bases; unmatched junction bases: 10. The CDR3 length is 13 residues. Germline lookup yields CDR1 SQVTM and CDR2 ANQGSEA. The chain's CDR3 is CSGRQGWGTEAFF. Here the CDR3 DNA reads TGCAGCGGCCGACAGGGCTGGGGGACTGAAGCTTTCTTT.

This chain joins TRBV5-4 and TRBJ2-5; D call uncertain. The CDR3 is 13 residues long. Germline lookup yields CDR1 SGHNT and CDR2 YYREEE (reference sequence). Trimming left V 1 base short and J 2 bases short, with 6 bases between. The CDR3 loop reads CASSLPSQETQYF. DNA for the CDR3: TGTGCCAGCAGCTTGCCTAGTCAAGAGACCCAGTACTTC.

This chain connects TRBV6-5 to TRBJ1-6; D not resolved. Trimming stripped 6 bases from V and 5 bases from J, with 8 bases between. CDR3 size: 13 residues. The germline V gene encodes CDR1 MNHEY and CDR2 SVGAGI. The CDR3 region is CASSETNNSPLHF. CDR3 in DNA: TGTGCCAGCAGCGAGACAAATAATTCACCCCTCCACTTT.

The rearrangement joins TRBV10-3 to TRBJ1-1; D gene unclear. V was clipped by 6 bases and J by 0 bases, with 14 bases between them. Per the germline V gene, CDR1 is ENHRY and CDR2 is SYGVKD. There are 15 residues in the CDR3. The CDR3 loop reads CAISARETMNTEAFF. The CDR3 DNA reads as TGTGCCATCAGCGCACGGGAGACAATGAACACTGAAGCTTTCTTT.

This rearrangement joins TRBV29-1 to TRBJ2-5, with a tentative D call TRBD1 (5 bases). CDR3 length: 12 residues. CDR1 is SQVTM and CDR2 is ANQGSEA in the germline V gene. With 3 bases removed from V and 7 bases from J, the gap between germline ends came to 12 bases. CDR3 bases: TGCAGCGTTGATCAGGGTATCGCGACCCAGTACTTC. It specifies CSVDQGIATQYF.

The chain carries TRBV5-1 and TRBJ2-5; 11 bases map to TRBD2. The ends lost 4 bases at V and 2 bases at J; junction bases unmatched: 19. CDR3 length equals 20 residues. The germline V gene has CDR1 SGHRS and CDR2 YFSETQ. The CDR3 DNA is TGCGCCAGCAGCCGATCCACCCCGGTAAGACTAGCGGGGCTACAAGAGACCCAGTACTTC. The encoded protein is CASSRSTPVRLAGLQETQYF.